The 23 T cell receptor beta chains below come from one sample, sequenced in a study of Graves' ophthalmopathy and Graves' hyperthyroidism. Amplification of TCR beta CDR3 regions used RNA transcripts. HTBI primers were employed in first-round RT-PCR, then a second-round multiplex PCR followed. MiXCR, run by TCRdb on the multiplex PCR reads, gives a single entry per CDR3 protein. The repertoire has 350,000 to 400,000 distinct CDR3 sequences, about 17% of them found once; the top ten carry 1.6%. Material for sequencing was peripheral blood. These receptors were obtained from a woman aged 18-29 years with Graves' ophthalmopathy.

This clonotype showed up many times. The V gene is TRBV24-1, the J gene TRBJ2-2; 8 nucleotides align to TRBD2. V lost 1 base and J lost 3; bases outside the gene matches: 0. Germline V gene lookup returns CDR1 KGHDR and CDR2 SFDVKD. The CDR3 has 15 amino acids. The CDR3 DNA reads as TGTGCCACCAGTGATTTCGGGAGGGACACCGGGGAGCTGTTTTTT. Translation: CATSDFGRDTGELFF.

This clonotype was found many times. A read error may explain this, as a much larger clone is one base away. V gene TRBV12-3 or TRBV12-4 combines with J gene TRBJ1-1; D is undetermined. The CDR3 extends over 13 amino acids. The CDR3 DNA is TGTGCCAGCAGCACCCCCCCGAGAACTGAAACTTTCTTT. Translated, it gives CASSTPPRTETFF.

This clonotype has ten or more counts. The gene calls are TRBV7-2 and TRBJ2-7; unclear D gene. The CDR3 has 15 amino acids. CDR1 is SGHTA, CDR2 FQGNSA, per germline. Trimming pared 1 base from V and 4 bases from J, leaving 14 bases between. The CDR3 region is CASSLGSRVGYEQYF. The CDR3 DNA reads TGTGCCAGCAGCTTAGGGTCACGGGTAGGGTACGAGCAGTACTTC.

This clonotype was recorded many times. V and J are TRBV6-5 and TRBJ2-5, with D possibly TRBD1 on 5 matching bases. Germline loops: CDR1 MNHEY, CDR2 SVGAGI. The CDR3 is 13 residues long. Trimming cost V 6 bases and J 7 bases, with 15 bases left between them. The CDR3 nucleotides are TGTGCCAGCAGAATCAGGGTAGAGGCGACCCAGTACTTC. It specifies CASRIRVEATQYF.

This clonotype came up many times. The chain recombines TRBV5-1 with TRBJ2-7; D might be TRBD2 (6 bases). The CDR3 has 15 residues. Germline CDR1 SGHRS, CDR2 YFSETQ. The ends were cut back, 5 bases at V and 2 bases at J, with 17 bases in the middle. CDR3 bases: TGCGCCAGCAGGGGAGGAGCAGGGCCCCCCTACGAGCAGTACTTC. It yields the protein CASRGGAGPPYEQYF.

In its sample, this clonotype was seen many times. The V and J genes are TRBV6-2 or TRBV6-3 and TRBJ1-1; no clear D gene. The CDR3 covers 13 residues. Per the germline V gene, CDR1 is MNHEY and CDR2 is SVGEGT. V was cut by 10 bases and J by 3 bases, with 15 bases left in between. CDR3 sequence (DNA): TGTGCCATCCACCCCTCGCCAGACACTGAAGCTTTCTTT. Translation gives CAIHPSPDTEAFF.

The V and J genes are TRBV15 and TRBJ1-1, with D possibly matching TRBD1 (6 bases). The CDR3 is made up of 13 amino acids. In germline, CDR1 is LNHNV, CDR2 YYDKDF (reference sequence). V was shortened by 4 bases and J by 4 bases, with 10 bases between the two germline ends. CDR3 region: CATSNRDTTEAFF. In DNA form, the CDR3 reads TGTGCCACCAGCAACCGGGACACCACTGAAGCTTTCTTT.

The chain employs TRBV28 and TRBJ1-1, with 8 positions matching TRBD1. Germline CDR1 reads MDHEN; CDR2 reads SYDVKM. J gave up 4 bases and V 6 bases, and 10 bases lay outside the gene matches. This CDR3 has 15 amino acids. The CDR3 loop reads CASRPTGEVITEAFF. CDR3 coding DNA: TGTGCCAGCAGACCGACAGGGGAGGTGATCACTGAAGCTTTCTTT. Full variable domain (missing parts from reference TRBV28 and TRBJ1-1): DVKVTQSSRYLVKRTGEKVFLECVQDMDHENMFWYRQDPGLGLRLIYFSYDVKMKEKGDIPEGYSVSREKKERFSLILESASTNQTSMYLCASRPTGEVITEAFFGQGTRLTVV.

This clonotype was seen many times. This chain uses TRBV28 with TRBJ1-1, with D possibly matching TRBD1 (5 bases). V was shortened by 6 bases and J by 1 base, with 12 bases between the two germline ends. Per the germline V gene, CDR1 is MDHEN and CDR2 is SYDVKM. The CDR3 is 14 amino acids. The CDR3 nucleotides are TGTGCCAGCAGCCTGGGACTTCCGAACACTGAAGCTTTCTTT. Amino acid sequence: CASSLGLPNTEAFF. The full variable domain, in which reference TRBV28 and TRBJ1-1 provide the parts outside the CDR3, is DVKVTQSSRYLVKRTGEKVFLECVQDMDHENMFWYRQDPGLGLRLIYFSYDVKMKEKGDIPEGYSVSREKKERFSLILESASTNQTSMYLCASSLGLPNTEAFFGQGTRLTVV.

The sample holds many counts of this clonotype. The chain combines TRBV20-1 with TRBJ2-2; a possible D gene is TRBD1 (5 bases). This CDR3 comprises 13 residues. Trimming took 3 bases from V and 4 from J, leaving 9 bases between them. Germline CDR1 DFQATT, CDR2 SNEGSKA (reference sequence). The CDR3 region is CSARGLLTGELFF. The CDR3 DNA reads as TGCAGTGCTAGGGGGCTCCTCACCGGGGAGCTGTTTTTT.

This clonotype has ten or more counts. This chain joins TRBV7-2 and TRBJ1-1; D may be TRBD1 (6 bases). CDR1 is SGHTA, CDR2 FQGNSA, per germline. This CDR3 is built from 16 residues. The V end lost 4 bases, the J end lost 1 base, and 16 bases lay between the germline ends. Here the CDR3 DNA reads TGTGCCAGCAGCTCCACTCAGGGGAGGAGGAACACTGAAGCTTTCTTT. Translating gives CASSSTQGRRNTEAFF.

In the case of this clonotype: Since a much larger clone is just one base distant, this may be a read error. The rearrangement links TRBV12-3 or TRBV12-4 to TRBJ2-7; no firm D call. The CDR3 consists of 13 residues. V lost 7 bases and J 6 bases, leaving 16 bases between the germline ends. CDR3 bases: TGTGCCAGCATCTACGGGCTCCTAGGCGAGCAGTACTTC. Protein sequence: CASIYGLLGEQYF.

This clonotype has at least ten counts. The chain joins TRBV6-2 or TRBV6-3 to TRBJ2-5; TRBD1 might be the D (6 bases). CDR1 is MNHEY, CDR2 SVGEGT, per germline. This CDR3 is 16 amino acids long. V lost 0 bases and J 5 bases, leaving 16 bases between the germline ends. The CDR3: CASSYSWRTAGETQYF. The CDR3 DNA reads as TGTGCCAGCAGTTACTCGTGGCGGACAGCAGGGGAGACCCAGTACTTC.

This clonotype was seen ten or more times. The rearrangement joins TRBV27 to TRBJ2-7; 13 positions match TRBD2. Germline-derived CDR1 and CDR2 are MNHEY and SMNVEV (reference sequence). The trim removed 6 bases at V and 7 bases at J, leaving 3 bases unmatched. CDR3 length: 13 amino acids. DNA for the CDR3: TGTGCCAGCAGAGGGACTAGCGGGATGGAGCAGTACTTC. Translation: CASRGTSGMEQYF.

This chain connects TRBV6-2 or TRBV6-3 to TRBJ1-1, with TRBD1 as a possible D gene (6 bases). CDR3 length equals 12 residues. Germline loops: CDR1 MNHEY, CDR2 SVGEGT. V shed 4 bases and J shed 11 bases, with 14 bases lying between them. This CDR3 is CASSSDRSRAFF. CDR3 coding DNA: TGTGCCAGCAGTTCCGACAGGTCCCGCGCTTTCTTT.

This clonotype was detected ten times or more. The chain recombines TRBV11-2 with TRBJ1-1; a weak D match, TRBD1 (6 bases). Germline CDR1 reads SGHAT; CDR2 reads FQNNGV. V lost 5 bases and J 2 bases, leaving 24 bases between the germline ends. The CDR3 covers 18 residues. The CDR3 loop is CASSPRTSAGVVNTEAFF. As DNA, the CDR3 is TGTGCCAGCAGCCCCAGAACCTCTGCAGGGGTTGTCAACACTGAAGCTTTCTTT.

About this clonotype: This may stem from a read error, because a much larger clone lies one nucleotide away. The V gene is TRBV4-3, the J gene TRBJ2-5; possible D gene TRBD2, 5 bases. CDR1 and CDR2 (germline): LGHNA, YSLEER. The CDR3 consists of 15 residues. CDR3 nucleotides: TGCGCCAGCAGACAAGTTCGGGAAAGTCGGGAGACCCAGTACTTC. This encodes CASRQVRESRETQYF.

This clonotype was recorded at least ten times. The CDR3 sequence: CASSYQQRAVYF. In DNA form, the CDR3 reads TGTGCCAGCAGTTACCAGCAGCGGGCGGTGTACTTC. V and J are TRBV6-2 or TRBV6-3 and TRBJ2-5; possible D gene TRBD2, 6 bases. In germline, CDR1 is MNHEY, CDR2 SVGEGT. This CDR3 contains 12 residues. V shed 2 bases and J shed 13 bases, with 14 bases lying between them.

Ten or more counts support this clonotype. The chain recombines TRBV12-3 or TRBV12-4 with TRBJ1-2; 12 bases align to TRBD1. The CDR3 is made up of 15 amino acids. J was trimmed by 4 bases and V by 6 bases; bases with no gene match: 6. CDR3 loop: CASRGTGGAGYGYTF. CDR3 sequence (DNA): TGTGCCAGCAGGGGGACAGGGGGCGCCGGCTATGGCTACACCTTC.

This clonotype was counted ten times or more. The chain uses TRBV6-5 and TRBJ1-1; D unclear. With 2 bases removed from V and 0 bases from J, the gap between germline ends came to 10 bases. Germline V gene data show CDR1 as MNHEY and CDR2 as SVGAGI. There are 15 residues in the CDR3. DNA of the CDR3: TGTGCCAGCAGTTACGGAAGACTTCTGAACACTGAAGCTTTCTTT. Its protein product is CASSYGRLLNTEAFF.

This clonotype was seen more than once but under ten times. The chain links TRBV30 to TRBJ2-5; D is undetermined. Deletions cut 0 bases from V and 5 bases from J, with 13 bases between. CDR1 is GTSNPN, CDR2 SVGIG, per germline (reference sequence). The CDR3 is made up of 14 amino acids. The CDR3 DNA reads TGTGCCTGGAGTGTATGGGAAACCGGGGAGACCCAGTACTTC. This encodes CAWSVWETGETQYF.

This clonotype was seen at least ten times. This rearrangement joins TRBV7-8 to TRBJ2-7; D remains ambiguous. Germline V gene lookup returns CDR1 SGHVS and CDR2 FQNEAQ. This CDR3 is built from 11 residues. With 3 bases removed from V and 5 bases from J, the gap between germline ends came to 5 bases. This chain's CDR3 is CASSLTHEQYF. CDR3 DNA: TGTGCCAGCAGCTTGACCCACGAGCAGTACTTC.

This clonotype was counted many times. The chain recombines TRBV29-1 with TRBJ1-3, with TRBD1 identical over 10 bases. CDR3 length: 16 residues. Germline V lookup: CDR1 SQVTM, CDR2 ANQGSEA. The J segment lost 0 bases and the V segment lost 4 bases, leaving 6 bases of the junction unmatched. CDR3 amino acids: CSVVTGGLISGNTIYF. Here the CDR3 DNA reads TGCAGCGTTGTGACAGGGGGCCTAATCTCTGGAAACACCATATATTTT.